The text below deals with one TCR beta chain. Assay: immunoSEQ multiplex PCR; the TCRdb copy retains only in-frame clones and omits some. The profile covers 20,000 to 25,000 clones, with more than 85% appearing a single time and approximately 8% taken by the ten largest. This entry comes from a study of T cell changes during pregnancy in multiple sclerosis. The sequences come from CD8+ T cells from peripheral blood mononuclear cells, collected after pregnancy. The clonotype was recovered from a female donor with multiple sclerosis, enrolled in a pregnancy study.

CDR3 amino acids: CASSTDRGAEAFF. CDR3 sequence (DNA): TGTGCCAGCAGCACCGACAGGGGCGCTGAAGCTTTCTTT. This chain joins TRBV6-5 and TRBJ1-1; the match to TRBD1 covers 8 bases. This CDR3 spans 13 amino acids. Germline-derived CDR1 and CDR2 are MNHEY and SVGAGI. Germline trimming cut 6 bases from V and 6 bases from J; bases unmatched to any gene: 6.